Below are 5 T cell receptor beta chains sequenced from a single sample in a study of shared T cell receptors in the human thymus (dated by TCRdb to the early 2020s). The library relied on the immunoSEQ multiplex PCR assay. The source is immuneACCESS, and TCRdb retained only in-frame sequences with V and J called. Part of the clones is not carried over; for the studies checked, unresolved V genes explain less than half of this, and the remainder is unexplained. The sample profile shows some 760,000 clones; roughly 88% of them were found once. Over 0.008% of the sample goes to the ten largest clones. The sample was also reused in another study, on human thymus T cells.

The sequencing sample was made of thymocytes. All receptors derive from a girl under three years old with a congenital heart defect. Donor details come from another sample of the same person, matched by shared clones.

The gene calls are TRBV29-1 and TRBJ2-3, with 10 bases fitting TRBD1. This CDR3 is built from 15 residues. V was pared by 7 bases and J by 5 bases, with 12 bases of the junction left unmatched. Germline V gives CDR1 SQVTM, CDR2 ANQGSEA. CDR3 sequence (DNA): TGCAGCGGAAAAGGACAGGGGGTGAGGGGAGATACGCAGTATTTT. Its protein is CSGKGQGVRGDTQYF.

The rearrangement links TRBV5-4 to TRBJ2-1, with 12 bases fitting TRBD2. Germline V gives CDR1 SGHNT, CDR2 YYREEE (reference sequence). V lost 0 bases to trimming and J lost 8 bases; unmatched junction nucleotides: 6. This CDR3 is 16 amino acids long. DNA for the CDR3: TGTGCCAGCAGCTTGGCTAGCGGGGGGGCTAAACATGAGCAGTTCTTC. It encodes CASSLASGGAKHEQFF.

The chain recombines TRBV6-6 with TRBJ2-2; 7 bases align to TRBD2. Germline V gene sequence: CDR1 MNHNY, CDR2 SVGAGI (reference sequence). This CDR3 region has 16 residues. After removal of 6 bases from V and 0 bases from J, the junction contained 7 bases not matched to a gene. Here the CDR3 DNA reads TGTGCCAGCAGGGGGAGACTAGCTACGAACACCGGGGAGCTGTTTTTT. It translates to CASRGRLATNTGELFF.

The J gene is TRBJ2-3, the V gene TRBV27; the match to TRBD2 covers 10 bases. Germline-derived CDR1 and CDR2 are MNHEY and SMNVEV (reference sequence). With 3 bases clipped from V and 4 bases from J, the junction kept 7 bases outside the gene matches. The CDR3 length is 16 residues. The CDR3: CASSFVQRGGPDTQYF. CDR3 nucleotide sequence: TGTGCCAGCAGTTTTGTTCAGCGGGGGGGCCCAGATACGCAGTATTTT.

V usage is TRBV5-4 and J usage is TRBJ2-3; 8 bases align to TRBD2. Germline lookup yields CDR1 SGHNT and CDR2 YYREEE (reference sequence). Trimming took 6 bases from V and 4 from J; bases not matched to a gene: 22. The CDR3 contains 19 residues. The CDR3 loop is CASTPGHRGMSGGSDTQYF. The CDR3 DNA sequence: TGTGCCAGCACCCCTGGACATCGGGGGATGAGCGGGGGATCAGATACGCAGTATTTT.